The 23 T cell receptor beta chains below all came from one sample that was sequenced in a study of T-cell memory formation after mild COVID-19 (dated by TCRdb to 2020 to 2022). The library was generated by 5' RACE. The sequencer was an Illumina NovaSeq 6000. TCRdb took the public reads, trimmed them with fastp at Q25, ran MiXCR for clone calling and kept in-frame beta chains. Duplicate CDR3 protein sequences are folded into a single record with the most common DNA and genes. The table for this sample lists about 340,000 distinct CDR3 sequences; around a fifth of them were counted only once. The ten biggest clones cover around 20% of the sample. The sequencing input was PBMCs or a T cell subset sorted from them (not recorded which). These receptors came from a man aged 18 to 29 who had mild COVID-19 (a few samples of this study predate the infection). The sample titles of this study are shuffled in the database, so cell type and time point are left out; the donor was told from shared clones.

This chain connects TRBV29-1 to TRBJ2-1; 10 nucleotides align to TRBD2. Germline CDR1 reads SQVTM; CDR2 reads ANQGSEA. This CDR3 is built from 13 residues. Unmatched junction bases numbered 4, after V lost 7 bases and J lost 4 bases. The CDR3 DNA sequence: TGCAGCGGTTCACTAGCGGGGTACAATGAGCAGTTCTTC. The encoded protein is CSGSLAGYNEQFF.

The sample holds many counts of this clonotype. The chain is built from TRBV27 and TRBJ2-1, with 10 bases aligning to TRBD2. V was clipped by 6 bases and J by 9 bases; unmatched bases: 14. CDR1 MNHEY and CDR2 SMNVEV come from the germline V gene (reference sequence). CDR3 size: 16 residues. The CDR3 DNA sequence: TGTGCCAGCAGACGACGACCTAGCGGGGGATCGTTTGAGCAGTTCTTC. Its translation is CASRRRPSGGSFEQFF.

The chain couples TRBV6-5 to TRBJ2-1, with 13 positions matching TRBD2. This CDR3 region has 16 residues. V gave up 6 bases and J gave up 7 bases; unmatched junction bases: 9. Per germline, CDR1 MNHEY and CDR2 SVGAGI. The CDR3, as DNA: TGTGCCAGCAGCCGACTAGCGGGGGGCCCGGGGAATGAGCAGTTCTTC. Its translation is CASSRLAGGPGNEQFF.

This clonotype was detected only a few times. This sequence joins TRBV28 and TRBJ1-1; 9 nucleotides match TRBD1. CDR3 length: 15 residues. The J segment lost 3 bases and the V segment lost 2 bases, leaving 4 bases of the junction unmatched. CDR1 and CDR2 from the germline V gene are MDHEN and SYDVKM. The CDR3 sequence is CASSLRQGGYTEAFF. CDR3 coding DNA: TGTGCCAGCAGTTTAAGACAGGGGGGCTACACTGAAGCTTTCTTT.

This clonotype was seen a few times. This chain joins TRBV5-6 and TRBJ1-1, with D unresolved. Looked up from germline, CDR1 is SGHDT and CDR2 is YYEEEE. The CDR3 consists of 12 residues. The V end lost 0 bases, the J end lost 4 bases, and 4 bases lay between the germline ends. The CDR3 loop reads CASSLEATEAFF. In nucleotides, the CDR3 is TGTGCCAGCAGCTTGGAGGCCACTGAAGCTTTCTTT.

The chain employs TRBV4-2 and TRBJ2-3; 9 bases map to TRBD2. The CDR3 totals 17 residues. V gave up 4 bases and J gave up 0 bases; unmatched junction bases: 8. Germline V lookup: CDR1 LGHNA, CDR2 YNFKEQ. The CDR3 here is CASSLRLAETSTDTQYF. The CDR3 DNA reads TGTGCCAGCAGCCTTAGACTAGCGGAGACTAGCACAGATACGCAGTATTTT.

This clonotype was counted a few times. This chain uses TRBV7-6 with TRBJ1-1; D is uncertain. V dropped 5 bases and J dropped 5 bases, with 15 bases sitting between them. The CDR3 is made up of 14 amino acids. Germline values: CDR1 SGHVS, CDR2 FNYEAQ. The DNA of the CDR3 is TGTGCCAGCAGCCGGATCGGACTGACGACTGAAGCTTTCTTT. Its protein is CASSRIGLTTEAFF.

V usage is TRBV29-1 and J usage is TRBJ2-1, with D possibly being TRBD2 (5 bases). CDR3 length: 14 amino acids. The germline CDR1 and CDR2 sequences are SQVTM and ANQGSEA. V was clipped by 2 bases and J by 0 bases, with 8 bases between them. The CDR3 DNA sequence: TGCAGCGTTGAATCGGGGATCTCCTACAATGAGCAGTTCTTC. Amino acids: CSVESGISYNEQFF.

Only a few counts were recorded for this clonotype. The chain combines TRBV12-5 with TRBJ1-5; D uncertain. Trimming removed 5 bases from V and 3 bases from J, with 5 bases in between. The CDR3 consists of 12 residues. The germline V gene has CDR1 LGHNT and CDR2 FRNRAP. CDR3: CASGGYNQPQHF. CDR3 DNA: TGTGCTAGTGGTGGATACAATCAGCCCCAGCATTTT. The full variable domain, with the rest looked up from reference TRBV12-5 and TRBJ1-5, is DARVTQTPRHKVTEMGQEVTMRCQPILGHNTVFWYRQTMMQGLELLAYFRNRAPLDDSGMPKDRFSAEMPDATLATLKIQPSEPRDSAVYFCASGGYNQPQHFGDGTRLSIL.

The genes are TRBV5-5 and TRBJ1-2; 9 bases are a match to TRBD1. From germline, CDR1 is SGHKS and CDR2 YYEKEE (reference sequence). V trimming: 3 bases; J trimming: 8 bases; junction bases outside the gene matches: 11. CDR3 length: 15 residues. The CDR3 here is CASSWRDRVLDGYTF. The CDR3 bases are TGTGCCAGCAGCTGGCGGGACAGGGTTTTAGACGGCTACACCTTC.

Regarding this clonotype: One end of the junction fails to match germline, which may point to a read error. The chain joins TRBV10-2 to TRBJ1-5; D unresolved. This CDR3 is built from 14 residues. The germline V gene has CDR1 WSHSY and CDR2 SAAADI. The CDR3 DNA is TGCGCCAGCAGTGACAGGAGTTCTAATCAGCCCAAGCATTTT. Protein: CASSDRSSNQPKHF.

This clonotype has more than one count but fewer than ten. The chain recombines TRBV13 with TRBJ2-7; either TRBD1 or TRBD2 may fit D (5 bases each). Trimming pared 4 bases from V and 3 bases from J, leaving 16 bases between. Germline V gene data show CDR1 as PRHDT and CDR2 as FYEKMQ (reference sequence). CDR3 length: 15 residues. CDR3 in amino acids: CASSSLPGRYYEQYF. CDR3 nucleotides: TGTGCCAGCAGCTCGTTACCGGGACGGTACTACGAGCAGTACTTC.

In this sample, this clonotype turned up once. The chain couples TRBV5-4 to TRBJ1-4, with 11 bases aligning to TRBD1. The J segment lost 7 bases and the V segment lost 7 bases, leaving 12 bases of the junction unmatched. Germline loops: CDR1 SGHNT, CDR2 YYREEE (reference sequence). CDR3 size: 16 residues. The chain's CDR3 is CASHSGTGGRGEKLFF. The CDR3 region has the DNA TGTGCCAGCCACTCCGGGACAGGGGGACGAGGTGAAAAACTGTTTTTT.

The rearrangement joins TRBV7-9 to TRBJ2-5; D gene unclear. The CDR3 covers 13 residues. With 4 bases removed from V and 4 bases from J, the gap between germline ends came to 10 bases. The germline V gene has CDR1 SEHNR and CDR2 FQNEAQ (reference sequence). The CDR3 DNA reads as TGTGCCAGCAGCTCTTACACCGCAGAGACCCAGTACTTC. It specifies CASSSYTAETQYF. Full variable domain (remainder filled in from reference TRBV7-9 and TRBJ2-5): DTGVSQNPRHKITKRGQNVTFRCDPISEHNRLYWYRQTLGQGPEFLTYFQNEAQLEKSRLLSDRFSAERPKGSFSTLEIQRTEQGDSAMYLCASSSYTAETQYFGPGTRLLVL.

V gene TRBV7-9 combines with J gene TRBJ1-2; D uncertain. Germline lookup yields CDR1 SEHNR and CDR2 FQNEAQ (reference sequence). The CDR3 length is 12 residues. The V end was cut by 7 bases, the J end by 6 bases, with 12 bases between. CDR3 bases: TGTGCCAGCACCTCGCGGGAAAATGGCTACACCTTC. It encodes CASTSRENGYTF.

The rearrangement uses TRBV20-1 and TRBJ2-7; 7 bases align to TRBD1. Germline V gene lookup returns CDR1 DFQATT and CDR2 SNEGSKA (reference sequence). The CDR3 has 13 amino acids. Germline trimming cut 5 bases from V and 5 bases from J; bases unmatched to any gene: 9. The CDR3: CSAAKGGGNEQYF. As DNA, the CDR3 is TGCAGTGCTGCTAAAGGGGGCGGAAACGAGCAGTACTTC.

This sequence joins TRBV5-1 and TRBJ1-1; D is possibly TRBD1 (5 bases). The CDR3 length is 17 residues. Germline lookup yields CDR1 SGHRS and CDR2 YFSETQ. Trimming took 0 bases from V and 6 from J, leaving 21 bases between them. CDR3 region: CASSLAGSGEGPAEAFF. CDR3 DNA sequence: TGCGCCAGCAGCTTGGCCGGTTCAGGAGAGGGACCGGCTGAAGCTTTCTTT.

This clonotype was counted between two and nine times. Here the CDR3 reads CATSRFADAANEKLFF. The DNA for the CDR3 is TGTGCCACCAGCAGATTTGCGGACGCAGCTAATGAAAAACTGTTTTTT. The chain combines TRBV15 with TRBJ1-4, with D hard to call. The germline V gene encodes CDR1 LNHNV and CDR2 YYDKDF (reference sequence). The CDR3 extends over 16 amino acids. Trimming removed 2 bases at V and 3 bases at J, with 13 bases between.

This clonotype was picked up many times. V and J are TRBV2 and TRBJ2-7; D unclear. This CDR3 is built from 14 residues. Looked up from germline, CDR1 is SNHLY and CDR2 is FYNNEI. Between the trimmed V and J ends, which lost 2 bases and 6 bases, there was a span of 14 bases. The CDR3, as DNA: TGTGCCAGCAGTGAATATGGCGCTAGGGTCGAGCAGTACTTC. This encodes CASSEYGARVEQYF.

The chain joins TRBV29-1 to TRBJ2-5; D unclear. Trimming removed 1 base from V and 0 bases from J, with 6 bases in between. The CDR3 consists of 13 residues. The germline V gene has CDR1 SQVTM and CDR2 ANQGSEA. CDR3 sequence reads: CSVEADNQETQYF. In DNA, the CDR3 is TGCAGCGTTGAAGCCGACAACCAAGAGACCCAGTACTTC.

V usage is TRBV4-3 and J usage is TRBJ1-6; D gene ambiguous. Germline lookup yields CDR1 LGHNA and CDR2 YSLEER. The CDR3 contains 14 residues. The germline V and J ends were trimmed by 3 bases and 7 bases, with 10 bases remaining between them. The DNA for the CDR3 is TGCGCCAGCAGCCAGGGGTTCCGAAATTCACCCCTCCACTTT. Residues: CASSQGFRNSPLHF.

This chain links TRBV4-2 with TRBJ2-5, with D possibly TRBD2 on 5 matching bases. This CDR3 is built from 14 residues. CDR1 is LGHNA, CDR2 YNFKEQ, per germline. V was pared by 1 base and J by 7 bases, with 13 bases between. DNA of the CDR3: TGTGCCAGCAGCCAAGGAGGGCCGAGCCGGACCCAGTACTTC. Translated, it gives CASSQGGPSRTQYF.

The chain carries TRBV12-3 or TRBV12-4 and TRBJ1-5; no definite D call. The CDR3 is 14 amino acids. V lost 5 bases and J 11 bases, leaving 19 bases between the germline ends. The CDR3, as DNA: TGTGCCAGCAGTATCTTGAGATTCAGTAAAGCCCAGCATTTT. Its protein is CASSILRFSKAQHF.